This T cell receptor beta chain is from a study of OX40 agonist ivuxolimab in advanced cancers. Study-wide context: A history of anti-PD-1, anti-PD-L1 or anti-CTLA-4 therapy was acceptable, and around 36% had some. Notes on the study in general: Expanded peripheral T cells had an undetermined antigen specificity.

On this clone: The antigen is unknown.

No patient had autoimmune disease or received systemic immunosuppression. This CDR3 has 15 residues. Germline values: CDR1 GTSNPN, CDR2 SVGIG (reference sequence). J lost 4 bases, V lost 0 bases, and 5 bases had no gene match. TCRdb keeps only in-frame clones here, not all; method: immunoSEQ multiplex PCR. Of about 83,000 clones in the sample, about 88% were seen once. The chain has TRBV30 and TRBJ2-5, with TRBD1 matching over 10 bases. This sequence originates from an adult with an advanced solid tumor such as melanoma, head and neck, liver or kidney cancer. Sequenced here: CD4+ or CD8+ T cells sorted from blood, sampled in a trial of the OX40 agonist ivuxolimab. The CDR3, as DNA: TGTGCCTGGAGTGTAGGGACAGGGGAGGGAGAGACCCAGTACTTC. This codes for CAWSVGTGEGETQYF.